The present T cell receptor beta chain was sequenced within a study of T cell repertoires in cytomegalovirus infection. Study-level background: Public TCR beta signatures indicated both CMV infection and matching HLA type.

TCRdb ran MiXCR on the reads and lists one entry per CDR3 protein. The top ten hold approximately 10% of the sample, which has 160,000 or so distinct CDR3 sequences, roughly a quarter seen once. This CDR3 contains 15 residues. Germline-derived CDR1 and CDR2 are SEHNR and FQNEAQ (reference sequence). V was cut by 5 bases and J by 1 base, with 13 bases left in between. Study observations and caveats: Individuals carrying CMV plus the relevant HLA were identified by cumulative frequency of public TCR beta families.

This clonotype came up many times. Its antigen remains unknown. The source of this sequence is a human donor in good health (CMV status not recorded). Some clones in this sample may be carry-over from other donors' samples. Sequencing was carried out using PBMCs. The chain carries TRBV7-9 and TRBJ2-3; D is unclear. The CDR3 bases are TGTGCCAGCAGCCCCCCTGGGTCAGGCACAGATACGCAGTATTTT. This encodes CASSPPGSGTDTQYF.